This TCR beta chain was found in a study of T cell repertoires in cytomegalovirus infection. Across the study: Both a matching HLA type and CMV infection were indicated by public TCR beta signatures. General study findings and limits: Of the TCR beta families, the public ones yielded a cumulative frequency that identified carriers of CMV plus the relevant HLA. The response measured ex vivo was dominated by TCR beta clonotypes (HLA-C-restricted and CMV-specific).

In TCRdb, the reads were re-called with MiXCR into one record per CDR3 protein. The table lists 110,000 to 150,000 distinct CDR3 sequences, roughly 6.5% of them singletons. This clonotype was counted at least ten times. The antigen is undetermined. The CDR3 has 14 residues. J gave up 7 bases and V 6 bases, and 11 bases lay outside the gene matches. The V gene is TRBV12-3 or TRBV12-4, the J gene TRBJ1-2; 7 positions agree with TRBD1. Material for sequencing was PBMCs. The receptor's source is a human donor in good health (CMV status not recorded). Some clones in this sample may be carry-over from other donors' samples. CDR3: CASSLLKGAGGYTF. The CDR3 nucleotides read TGTGCCAGCAGCCTCCTGAAGGGGGCAGGTGGCTACACCTTC.